Presented here are 11 T cell receptor beta chains from one specimen sequenced in a study of tumor and adjacent non-tumor tissue in lung cancer. No cell sorting was done before RNA was extracted from the tissue. The normal lung tissue was taken more than 3 cm from the tumor edge. TCRbeta libraries were built with three rounds of nested PCR, modified from ARM-PCR. A single record per CDR3 protein comes from TCRdb applying MiXCR to the multiplex PCR reads. The profile covers 90,000 to 100,000 distinct CDR3 sequences, with 80% appearing a single time and less than 40% taken by the ten largest. Sequenced input: distant non-tumor lung tissue. The receptor set was obtained from a man between 60 and 75 years old with small cell lung cancer.

The rearrangement joins TRBV6-5 to TRBJ1-1; D possibly corresponds to TRBD1 (5 bases). The germline V gene has CDR1 MNHEY and CDR2 SVGAGI. The CDR3 is made up of 14 amino acids. Trimming removed 7 bases from V and 3 bases from J, with 15 bases in between. The CDR3 sequence is CASKQFVRDTEAFF. CDR3 in DNA: TGTGCCAGCAAACAATTCGTCAGGGACACTGAAGCTTTCTTT.

Comment on this clonotype: A single base separates this from a much larger clone, so it may be a read error. This chain links TRBV5-1 with TRBJ2-6, with a tentative D call TRBD2 (7 bases). CDR1 and CDR2 (germline): SGHRS, YFSETQ. This CDR3 comprises 14 residues. CDR3 DNA: TGCGCCAGCTCGGACACCGCGGGGGCCAACGTCCTGAGTTTC. Amino acids: CASSDTAGANVLSF. The whole variable domain, remainder taken from reference TRBV5-1 and TRBJ2-6, is KAGVTQTPRYLIKTRGQQVTLSCSPISGHRSVSWYQQTPGQGLQFLFEYFSETQRNKGNFPGRFSGRQFSNSRSEMNVSTLELGDSALYLCASSDTAGANVLSFGAGSRLTVL.

Concerning this clonotype: This CDR3 is missing its conserved last phenylalanine or tryptophan, likely due to a read error. V usage is TRBV12-3 or TRBV12-4 and J usage is TRBJ2-2; tentative D call: TRBD2 (5 bases). The CDR3 has 17 residues. The CDR3 DNA reads TGTGCCAGCAGTATATGGCAGATCCGTACTAACACCGGGGAACTGTTTTCT. This encodes CASSIWQIRTNTGELFS.

Points on this clonotype: A much larger clone lies one base from this, so it may be a read error. V and J are TRBV20-1 and TRBJ2-3, with unresolved D. CDR3 size: 16 residues. Germline assignment: CDR1 DFQATT and CDR2 SNEGSKA (reference sequence). The V gene lost 3 bases and the J gene lost 0 bases, with 16 bases spanning the gap. The CDR3 loop reads CSASPLNSGSTDTQYF. The CDR3 nucleotides read TGCAGTGCTAGTCCCTTGAACTCGGGTAGCACAGATACGCAGTATTTT.

This chain uses TRBV11-2 with TRBJ1-6; D possibly corresponds to TRBD1 (5 bases). V gave up 5 bases and J gave up 9 bases, with 17 bases separating them. The CDR3 runs to 15 residues. Germline lookup yields CDR1 SGHAT and CDR2 FQNNGV. CDR3 sequence (DNA): TGTGCCAGCAGCAGGGACTGGGCCTTCATTTCACCCCTCCACTTT. Translation gives CASSRDWAFISPLHF.

This clonotype has a count of ten or more. This chain joins TRBV24-1 and TRBJ1-5; D not certain. Trimming stripped 4 bases from V and 4 bases from J, with 7 bases between. The germline V gene encodes CDR1 KGHDR and CDR2 SFDVKD. The CDR3 covers 13 residues. The DNA for the CDR3 is TGTGCCACCAGTGACGGCGGTAATCAGCCCCAGCATTTT. Protein sequence: CATSDGGNQPQHF.

To note about this clonotype: The junction departs from the called germline gene at one end, perhaps through a read error. The V and J genes are TRBV28 and TRBJ2-1, with TRBD1 matching over 7 bases. CDR3 length: 15 amino acids. CDR1 is MDHEN and CDR2 is SYDVKM in the germline V gene. In nucleotides, the CDR3 is TGTGCCAGCACTTTAGGGGACAGATCGTACAATGAGCAGTTCTTC. This gives the protein CASTLGDRSYNEQFF.

With regard to this clonotype: One junction end disagrees with the germline gene, perhaps due to a read error. This chain joins TRBV4-1 and TRBJ1-5; perhaps TRBD1 as D (5 bases). Per the germline V gene, CDR1 is MGHRA and CDR2 is YSYEKL. The CDR3 sequence is 13 residues long. CDR3 in DNA: TGCGCCAGCAGTCAGGGTATGTCTCAGCCCCATCATTTT. Residues: CASSQGMSQPHHF.

V gene TRBV10-2 combines with J gene TRBJ2-6; D is ambiguous. The CDR3 is 20 residues long. Per germline, CDR1 WSHSY and CDR2 SAAADI. Trimming shortened V by 0 bases and J by 0 bases, and 18 bases separated the two germline ends. The CDR3 loop reads CASSESGTIGTHSGANVLTF. The CDR3 DNA follows: TGCGCCAGCAGTGAGTCGGGTACTATCGGTACCCACTCTGGGGCCAACGTCCTGACTTTC.

The chain couples TRBV12-3 or TRBV12-4 to TRBJ2-1; weak D call: TRBD2 (5 bases). The CDR3 consists of 15 residues. This CDR3 is CVGSYGLGVYNEQFF. CDR3 coding DNA: TGTGTCGGCAGTTATGGGCTGGGAGTCTACAATGAGCAGTTCTTC.

This clonotype has only a few counts. The chain links TRBV5-1 to TRBJ2-1, with D perhaps matching TRBD2 (5 bases). This CDR3 is built from 14 residues. With 1 base removed from V and 9 bases from J, the gap between germline ends came to 14 bases. Germline loops: CDR1 SGHRS, CDR2 YFSETQ. The CDR3 is CASSLSGTAVEQFF. CDR3 coding DNA: TGCGCCAGCAGCTTGAGCGGTACTGCCGTTGAGCAGTTCTTC.